This entry is about one T cell receptor (beta chain). Its antigen is undetermined. Germline V gene lookup returns CDR1 SGHTA and CDR2 FQGNSA. Trimming took off 2 bases at V and 2 bases at J, with 9 bases between the two ends. The CDR3 covers 14 residues. The data derive from a study of T cells in tumors after PD-1 blockade. As for the study in general: During anti-PD-1 treatment, some patients continued daily vismodegib 150 mg. Findings and caveats of the study: Roughly 40% of tumor TCR clonotypes were also found in blood.

The repertoire was sequenced with immunoSEQ multiplex PCR; TCRdb's copy has only in-frame clones and lacks some. The sample has roughly 47,000 clones; about four fifths are singletons. The chain uses TRBV7-2 and TRBJ1-1, with D uncertain. Here the sequenced sample was PBMCs, taken before anti-PD-1 treatment. The sequence was collected from a human donor with basal cell carcinoma. This chain's CDR3 is CASSLKYDNTEAFF. Written as DNA, the CDR3 is TGTGCCAGCAGCTTAAAATACGATAACACTGAAGCTTTCTTT. The variable domain in full, with the rest retrieved from reference TRBV7-2 and TRBJ1-1, is GAGVSQSPSNKVTEKGKDVELRCDPISGHTALYWYRQSLGQGLEFLIYFQGNSAPDKSGLPSDRFSAERTGGSVSTLTIQRTQQEDSAVYLCASSLKYDNTEAFFGQGTRLTVV.